The sample holds a few counts of the clone carrying this T cell receptor (beta chain). Its antigen remains unknown. The data were obtained in a study of CD8+ T cells in alopecia areata. Across the whole study: Treatment of the treated patients consisted of oral tofacitinib, 5 to 10 mg twice daily. Scoring of treated patients' severity used the percentage of affected scalp area.

Regarding treatment: oral pan-JAK inhibitor, 5-10 mg twice daily. Lesional scalp tissue (obtained by punch biopsy) and peripheral blood were collected from alopecia areata patients. Regarding the study as a whole: With tofacitinib ongoing, many expanded lesional clones persisted in both scalp and blood.

After isolation, RNA underwent reverse transcription to generate cDNA as the sequencing template. Here immunoSEQ multiplex PCR was the method, and the copy in TCRdb shows in-frame clones only, minus some. The sample has approximately 150,000 clones; 50% to 75% are singletons. CDR1 and CDR2 (germline): SQVTM, ANQGSEA. The V and J ends lost 8 bases and 0 bases respectively, with 14 bases between them. This CDR3 is built from 14 residues. The V gene is TRBV29-1, the J gene TRBJ2-1; possibly TRBD1 for D (5 bases). This clonotype was sampled from a human donor with alopecia areata. This specimen was CD4+ T cells sorted from blood, taken between weeks 55 and 65, from a patient treated with tofacitinib. In DNA form, the CDR3 reads TGCAGCTCCGACAGCCCTTCCTCCTACAATGAGCAGTTCTTC. Protein sequence: CSSDSPSSYNEQFF.